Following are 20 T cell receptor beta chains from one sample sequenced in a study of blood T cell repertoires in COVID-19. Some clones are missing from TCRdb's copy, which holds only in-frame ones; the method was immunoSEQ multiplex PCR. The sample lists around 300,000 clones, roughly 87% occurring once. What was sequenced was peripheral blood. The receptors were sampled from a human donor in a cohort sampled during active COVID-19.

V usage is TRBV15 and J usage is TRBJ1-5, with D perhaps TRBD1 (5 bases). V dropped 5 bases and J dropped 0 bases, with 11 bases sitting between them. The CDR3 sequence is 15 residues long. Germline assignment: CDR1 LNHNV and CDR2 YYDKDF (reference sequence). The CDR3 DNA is TGTGCCACCAGCCCCGGGGGAGTTAGCAATCAGCCCCAGCATTTT. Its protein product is CATSPGGVSNQPQHF.

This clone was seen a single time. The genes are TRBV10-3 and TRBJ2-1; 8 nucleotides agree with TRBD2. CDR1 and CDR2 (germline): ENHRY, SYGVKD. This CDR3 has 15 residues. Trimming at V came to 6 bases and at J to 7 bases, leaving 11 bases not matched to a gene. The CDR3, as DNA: TGTGCCATCAGGAGCCAGCGGGAGATCTGGAATGAGCAGTTCTTC. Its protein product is CAIRSQREIWNEQFF.

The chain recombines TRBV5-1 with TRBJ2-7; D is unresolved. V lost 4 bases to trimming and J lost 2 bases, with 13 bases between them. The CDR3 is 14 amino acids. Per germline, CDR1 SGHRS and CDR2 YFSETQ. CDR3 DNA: TGCGCCAGCAGCCCCGGCGACAAGACCTACGAGCAGTACTTC. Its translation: CASSPGDKTYEQYF.

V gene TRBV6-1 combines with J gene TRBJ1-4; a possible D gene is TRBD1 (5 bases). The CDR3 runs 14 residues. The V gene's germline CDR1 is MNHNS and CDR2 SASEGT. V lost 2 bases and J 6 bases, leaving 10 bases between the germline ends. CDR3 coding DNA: TGTGCCAGCAGTGAAAAGGGGAGGGATGAAAAACTGTTTTTT. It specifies CASSEKGRDEKLFF.

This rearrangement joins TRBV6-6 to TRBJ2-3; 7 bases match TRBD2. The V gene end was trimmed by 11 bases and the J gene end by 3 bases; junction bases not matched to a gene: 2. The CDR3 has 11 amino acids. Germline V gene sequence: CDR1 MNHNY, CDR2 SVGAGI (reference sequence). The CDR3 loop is CACGRTDTQYF. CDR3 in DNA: TGTGCCTGCGGGAGAACAGATACGCAGTATTTT.

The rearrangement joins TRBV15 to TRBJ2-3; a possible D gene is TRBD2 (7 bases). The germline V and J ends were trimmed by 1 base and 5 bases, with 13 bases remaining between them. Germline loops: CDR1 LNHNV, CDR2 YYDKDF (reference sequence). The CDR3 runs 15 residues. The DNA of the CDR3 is TGTGCCACCAGCAGAGGGGGAGGGGGTGTAGATACGCAGTATTTT. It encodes CATSRGGGGVDTQYF. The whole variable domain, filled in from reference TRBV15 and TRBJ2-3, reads DAMVIQNPRYQVTQFGKPVTLSCSQTLNHNVMYWYQQKSSQAPKLLFHYYDKDFNNEADTPDNFQSRRPNTSFCFLDIRSPGLGDTAMYLCATSRGGGGVDTQYFGPGTRLTVL.

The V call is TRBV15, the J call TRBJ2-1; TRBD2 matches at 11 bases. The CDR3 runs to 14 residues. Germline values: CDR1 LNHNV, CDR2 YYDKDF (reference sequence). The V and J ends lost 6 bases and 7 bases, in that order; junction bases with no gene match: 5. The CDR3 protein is CATRGSGRENEQFF. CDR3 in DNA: TGTGCCACCAGGGGTAGCGGGAGGGAAAATGAGCAGTTCTTC. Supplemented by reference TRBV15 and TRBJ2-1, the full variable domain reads DAMVIQNPRYQVTQFGKPVTLSCSQTLNHNVMYWYQQKSSQAPKLLFHYYDKDFNNEADTPDNFQSRRPNTSFCFLDIRSPGLGDTAMYLCATRGSGRENEQFFGPGTRLTVL.

CDR3 amino acids: CAWSSGQGSGELFF. The CDR3 coding sequence is TGTGCCTGGAGTTCGGGACAGGGTTCCGGGGAGCTGTTTTTT. The chain combines TRBV30 with TRBJ2-2, with 9 bases fitting TRBD1. The CDR3 runs 14 residues. Germline CDR1 is GTSNPN and CDR2 is SVGIG (reference sequence). V was clipped by 2 bases and J by 6 bases; unmatched bases: 4.

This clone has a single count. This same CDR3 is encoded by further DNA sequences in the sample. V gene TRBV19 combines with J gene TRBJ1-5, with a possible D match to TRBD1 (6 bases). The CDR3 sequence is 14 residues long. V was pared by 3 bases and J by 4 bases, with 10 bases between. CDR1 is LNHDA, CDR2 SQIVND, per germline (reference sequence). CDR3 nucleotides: TGTGCCAGTAGTATGGGGCAGGGGAATCAGCCCCAGCATTTT. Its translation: CASSMGQGNQPQHF.

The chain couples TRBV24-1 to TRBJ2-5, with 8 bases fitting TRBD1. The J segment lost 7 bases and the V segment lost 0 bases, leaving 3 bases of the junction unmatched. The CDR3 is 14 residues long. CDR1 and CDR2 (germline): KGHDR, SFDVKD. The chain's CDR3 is CATSDLQGARTQYF. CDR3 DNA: TGTGCCACCAGTGATTTGCAGGGGGCGCGGACCCAGTACTTC.

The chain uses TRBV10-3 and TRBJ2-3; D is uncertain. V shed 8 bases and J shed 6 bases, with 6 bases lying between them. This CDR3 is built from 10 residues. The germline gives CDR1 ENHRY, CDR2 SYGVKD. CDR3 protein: CAIGGDTQYF. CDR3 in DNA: TGTGCCATCGGCGGTGATACGCAGTATTTT.

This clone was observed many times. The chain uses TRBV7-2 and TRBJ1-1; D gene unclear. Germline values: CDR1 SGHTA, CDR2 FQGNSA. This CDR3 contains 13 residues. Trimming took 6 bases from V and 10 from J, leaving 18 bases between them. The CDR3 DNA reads TGTGCCAGCAGGTGGGCGAACTGGGAGGGAGCTTTCTTT. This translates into CASRWANWEGAFF.

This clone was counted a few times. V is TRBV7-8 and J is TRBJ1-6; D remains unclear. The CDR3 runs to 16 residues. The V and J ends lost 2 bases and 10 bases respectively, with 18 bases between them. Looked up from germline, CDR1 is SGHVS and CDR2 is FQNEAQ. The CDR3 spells CASSLRVSGDQSPLHF. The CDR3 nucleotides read TGTGCCAGCAGCTTACGGGTTTCTGGAGATCAATCACCCCTCCACTTT. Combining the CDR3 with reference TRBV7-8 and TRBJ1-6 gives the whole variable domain GAGVSQSPRYKVAKRGQDVALRCDPISGHVSLFWYQQALGQGPEFLTYFQNEAQLDKSGLPSDRFFAERPEGSVSTLKIQRTQQEDSAVYLCASSLRVSGDQSPLHFGNGTRLTVT.

For the CDR3, the DNA is TGTGCCAGCAGGAGGGTCGGGACTAGCGGGAGCCCAAGGGATACGCAGTATTTT. Translated, it gives CASRRVGTSGSPRDTQYF. This chain uses TRBV7-2 with TRBJ2-3, with TRBD2 matching 14 bases. Germline V gives CDR1 SGHTA, CDR2 FQGNSA. J was trimmed by 6 bases and V by 6 bases; bases with no gene match: 14. The CDR3 runs 18 residues.

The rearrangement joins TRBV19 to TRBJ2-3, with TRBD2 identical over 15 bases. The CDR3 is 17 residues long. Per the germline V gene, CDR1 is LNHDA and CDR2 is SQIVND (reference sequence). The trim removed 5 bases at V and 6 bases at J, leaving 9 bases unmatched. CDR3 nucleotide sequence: TGTGCCAGTAGTCATCGGACTAGCGGGAGGGCCGAGGATACGCAGTATTTT. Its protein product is CASSHRTSGRAEDTQYF.

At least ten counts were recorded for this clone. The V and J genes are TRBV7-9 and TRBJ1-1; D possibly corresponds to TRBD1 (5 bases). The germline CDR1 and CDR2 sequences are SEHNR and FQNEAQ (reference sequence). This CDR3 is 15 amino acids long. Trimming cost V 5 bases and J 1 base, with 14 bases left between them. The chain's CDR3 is CASSPSATGNTEAFF. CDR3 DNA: TGTGCCAGCAGCCCTTCCGCTACAGGGAACACTGAAGCTTTCTTT.

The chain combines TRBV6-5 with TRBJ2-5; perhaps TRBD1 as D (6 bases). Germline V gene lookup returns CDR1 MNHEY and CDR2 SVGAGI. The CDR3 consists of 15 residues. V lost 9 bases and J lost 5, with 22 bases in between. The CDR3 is CASSAQSRGRETQYF. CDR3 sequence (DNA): TGTGCCAGTTCCGCCCAGAGCAGGGGAAGGGAGACCCAGTACTTC.

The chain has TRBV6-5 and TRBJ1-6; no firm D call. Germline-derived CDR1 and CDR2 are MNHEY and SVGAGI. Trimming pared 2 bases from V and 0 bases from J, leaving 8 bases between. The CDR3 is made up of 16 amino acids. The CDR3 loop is CASSYAESSYNSPLHF. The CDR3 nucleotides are TGTGCCAGCAGTTACGCGGAGTCCTCCTATAATTCACCCCTCCACTTT.

The CDR3 here is CASSPEGAGQPQHF. The CDR3, as DNA: TGCGCCAGCAGCCCGGAGGGGGCAGGACAGCCCCAGCATTTT. This rearrangement joins TRBV5-1 to TRBJ1-5, with 7 bases identical to TRBD1. This CDR3 contains 14 residues. J was trimmed by 7 bases and V by 4 bases; bases with no gene match: 8. Germline assignment: CDR1 SGHRS and CDR2 YFSETQ.

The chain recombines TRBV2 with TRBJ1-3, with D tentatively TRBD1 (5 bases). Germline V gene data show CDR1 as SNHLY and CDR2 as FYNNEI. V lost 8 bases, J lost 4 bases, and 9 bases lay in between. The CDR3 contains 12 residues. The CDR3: CASSGLGNTIYF. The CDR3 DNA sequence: TGTGCCAGCTCAGGGTTGGGAAACACCATATATTTT.